This T cell receptor (beta chain) was profiled in a study of T-cell reconstitution after alpha-beta-depleted transplantation in children. With regard to this clonotype: The antigen is undetermined.

Trimming removed 3 bases at V and 2 bases at J, with 12 bases between. The CDR3 is made up of 16 amino acids. The germline V gene has CDR1 SGHRS and CDR2 YFSETQ. Study outcomes and limitations: The study reportedly traced alpha-beta T cells about two months after transplant to several hundred expanded graft clones. Counts and diversity of T cells one year after transplant came mostly from newly produced T cells.

TCRbeta library preparation incorporated unique molecular identifiers. TCRdb processed the PCR reads anew with MiXCR; each CDR3 protein has one entry. The table lists 700,000 to 950,000 distinct CDR3 sequences, 16% of them singletons. The TCR was taken from a male patient younger than 18 who had a stem cell transplant for acute lymphoblastic leukemia, so the T cells may come from the graft donor. This sample comprised PBMCs, mostly from graft donor cells, obtained 360 days after TCRalphabeta/CD19-depleted stem cell transplant. V gene TRBV5-1 combines with J gene TRBJ2-6; D perhaps matches TRBD1 (7 bases). In nucleotides, the CDR3 is TGCGCCAGCAGCTGGACTACAGGGGCTGGGGCCAACGTCCTGACTTTC. Its translation is CASSWTTGAGANVLTF.